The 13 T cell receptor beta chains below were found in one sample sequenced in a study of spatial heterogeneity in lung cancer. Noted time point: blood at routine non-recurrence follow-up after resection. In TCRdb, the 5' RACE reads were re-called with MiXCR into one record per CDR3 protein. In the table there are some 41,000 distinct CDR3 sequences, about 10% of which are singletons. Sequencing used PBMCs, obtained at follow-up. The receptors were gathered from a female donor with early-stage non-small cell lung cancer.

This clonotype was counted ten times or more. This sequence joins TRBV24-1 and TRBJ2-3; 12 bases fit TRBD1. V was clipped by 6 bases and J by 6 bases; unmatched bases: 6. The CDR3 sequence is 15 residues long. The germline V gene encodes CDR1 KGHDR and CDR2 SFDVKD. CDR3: CATSSGTGGWDTQYF. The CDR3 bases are TGTGCCACCAGTTCCGGGACAGGGGGCTGGGATACGCAGTATTTT.

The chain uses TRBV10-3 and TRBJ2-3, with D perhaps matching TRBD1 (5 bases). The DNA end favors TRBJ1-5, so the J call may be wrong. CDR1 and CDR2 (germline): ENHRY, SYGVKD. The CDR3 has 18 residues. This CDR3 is CAISPGSSGGNRGDTQHF. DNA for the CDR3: TGTGCCATCAGCCCCGGATCTAGCGGGGGAAATCGGGGAGATACGCAGCATTTT.

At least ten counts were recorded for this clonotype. In nucleotides, the CDR3 is TGCGCCAGCAGCCAACCCCCAGGGAAAACGACAGATACGCAGTATTTT. This sequence encodes CASSQPPGKTTDTQYF. The V gene is TRBV4-1, the J gene TRBJ2-3, with a weak D call TRBD1 (5 bases). Germline-derived CDR1 and CDR2 are MGHRA and YSYEKL. The ends were cut back, 2 bases at V and 3 bases at J, with 15 bases in the middle. CDR3 length equals 16 residues.

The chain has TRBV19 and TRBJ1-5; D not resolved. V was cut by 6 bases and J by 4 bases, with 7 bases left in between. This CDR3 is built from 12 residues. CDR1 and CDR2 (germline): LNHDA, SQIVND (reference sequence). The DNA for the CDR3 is TGTGCCAGTAGGTATGGGAATCAGCCCCAGCATTTT. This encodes CASRYGNQPQHF.

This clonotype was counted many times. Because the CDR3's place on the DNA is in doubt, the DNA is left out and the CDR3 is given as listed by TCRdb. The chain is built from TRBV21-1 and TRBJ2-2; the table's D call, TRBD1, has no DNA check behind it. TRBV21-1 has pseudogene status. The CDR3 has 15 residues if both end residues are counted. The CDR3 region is CASSKWGRGTGELFF.

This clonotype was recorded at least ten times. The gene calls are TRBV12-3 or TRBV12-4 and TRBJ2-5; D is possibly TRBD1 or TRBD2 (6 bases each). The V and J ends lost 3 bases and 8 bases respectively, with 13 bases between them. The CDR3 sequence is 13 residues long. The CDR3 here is CASSLGGPGTQYF. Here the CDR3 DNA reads TGTGCCAGCAGTTTGGGGGGCCCGGGAACCCAGTACTTC.

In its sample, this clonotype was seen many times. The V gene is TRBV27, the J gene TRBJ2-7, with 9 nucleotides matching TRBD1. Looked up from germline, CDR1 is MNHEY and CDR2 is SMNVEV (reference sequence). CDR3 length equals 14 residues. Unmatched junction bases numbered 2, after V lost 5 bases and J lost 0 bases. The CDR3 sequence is CASSLTGGSYEQYF. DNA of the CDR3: TGTGCCAGCAGTCTGACAGGGGGCTCCTACGAGCAGTACTTC.

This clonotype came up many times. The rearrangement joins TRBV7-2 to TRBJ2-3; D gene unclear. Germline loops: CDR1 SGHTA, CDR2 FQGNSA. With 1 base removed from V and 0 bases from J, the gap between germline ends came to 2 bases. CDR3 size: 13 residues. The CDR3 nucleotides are TGTGCCAGCAGCTTAGAAAGCACAGATACGCAGTATTTT. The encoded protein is CASSLESTDTQYF.

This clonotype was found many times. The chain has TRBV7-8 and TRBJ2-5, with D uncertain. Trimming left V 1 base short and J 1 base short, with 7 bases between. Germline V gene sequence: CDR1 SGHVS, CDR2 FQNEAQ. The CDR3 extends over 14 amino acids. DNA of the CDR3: TGTGCCAGCAGCTTAGGTTTAGCCCAAGAGACCCAGTACTTC. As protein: CASSLGLAQETQYF.

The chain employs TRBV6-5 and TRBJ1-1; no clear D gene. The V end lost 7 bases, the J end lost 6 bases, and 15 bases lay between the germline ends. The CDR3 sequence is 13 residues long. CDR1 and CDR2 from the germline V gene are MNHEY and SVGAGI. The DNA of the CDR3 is TGTGCCAGCACCCCAACGACGAGCGCTGAAGCTTTCTTT. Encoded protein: CASTPTTSAEAFF.

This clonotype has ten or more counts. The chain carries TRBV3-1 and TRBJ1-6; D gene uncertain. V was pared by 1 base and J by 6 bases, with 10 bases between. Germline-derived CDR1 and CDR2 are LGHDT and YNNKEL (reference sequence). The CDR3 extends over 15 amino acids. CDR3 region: CASSQGVGSNSPLHF. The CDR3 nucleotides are TGTGCCAGCAGCCAAGGAGTCGGTAGTAATTCACCCCTCCACTTT. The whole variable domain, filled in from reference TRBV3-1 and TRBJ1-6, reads DTAVSQTPKYLVTQMGNDKSIKCEQNLGHDTMYWYKQDSKKFLKIMFSYNNKELIINETVPNRFSPKSPDKAHLNLHINSLELGDSAVYFCASSQGVGSNSPLHFGNGTRLTVT.

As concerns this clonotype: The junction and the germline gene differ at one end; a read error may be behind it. This CDR3 is CASCAPGHPPRELLF. CDR3 in DNA: TGTGCCAGCTGCGCGCCGGGACACCCTCCCCGGGAGCTGCTTTTT. This chain joins TRBV7-2 and TRBJ2-2; D might be TRBD1 or TRBD2, each matching 6 bases. Germline assignment: CDR1 SGHTA and CDR2 FQGNSA. The CDR3 spans 15 residues.

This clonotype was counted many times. The DNA for the CDR3 is TGTGCCAGCAGCCAAGAGGGAGGTAGCAATCAGCCCCAGCATTTT. Its protein product is CASSQEGGSNQPQHF. The rearrangement links TRBV3-1 to TRBJ1-5, with D unresolved. The CDR3 loop spans 15 amino acids. The V gene's germline CDR1 is LGHDT and CDR2 YNNKEL (reference sequence). V gave up 0 bases and J gave up 0 bases, with 6 bases separating them.